This T cell receptor (beta chain) is from a study of T cell changes during pregnancy in multiple sclerosis (dated by TCRdb to the late 2010s). For context, the study as a whole: The study looked at changes in the T cell repertoire across pregnancy in women with multiple sclerosis.

Turning to this clone: Its antigen remains unidentified. No qualities accompany the bases; no much larger clone lies one base away.

Library generation was performed with the immunoSEQ multiplex PCR assay. Imported from immuneACCESS, the table was reduced by TCRdb to in-frame sequences with V and J called. These copies leave out some clones; in studies compared against another copy, an unresolved V gene accounts for under half, and the cause of the remainder is not known. For this sample there are fewer than 140,000 clones; under 95% appear just once. The ten largest account for roughly 1.5% of the sample. Spanning cysteine to phenylalanine, the CDR3 consists of 18 amino acids. CDR3 DNA only is kept here, 54 bases in frame from base 1. In the germline V gene (reference sequence), CDR1 corresponds to SEHNR and CDR2 to FQNEAQ. After removal of 5 bases from V and 2 bases from J, the junction retains 11 bases not matched to a gene.

The TCR originated in a female donor with multiple sclerosis, enrolled in a pregnancy study. This specimen was peripheral blood, taken before pregnancy. Recombination linked TRBV7-9 to TRBJ2-7; 14 central nucleotides agree with TRBD2. The nucleotide sequence is given as TGTGCCAGCAGCCCCGGGACTAGCGGGGGAAAAGATGCCTACGAGCAGTACTTC. This encodes CASSPGTSGGKDAYEQYF.